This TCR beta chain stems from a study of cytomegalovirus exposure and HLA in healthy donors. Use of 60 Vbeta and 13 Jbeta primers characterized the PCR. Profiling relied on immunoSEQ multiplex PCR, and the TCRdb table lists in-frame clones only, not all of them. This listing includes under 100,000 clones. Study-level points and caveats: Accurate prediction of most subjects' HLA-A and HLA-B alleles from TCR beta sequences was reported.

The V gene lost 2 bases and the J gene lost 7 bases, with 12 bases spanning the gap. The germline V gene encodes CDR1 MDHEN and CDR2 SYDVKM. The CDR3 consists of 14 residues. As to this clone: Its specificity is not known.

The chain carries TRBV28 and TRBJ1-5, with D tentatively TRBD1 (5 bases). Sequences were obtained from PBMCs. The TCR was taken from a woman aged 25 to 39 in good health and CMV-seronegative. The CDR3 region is CASSLRGSKQPQHF. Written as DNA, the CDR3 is TGTGCCAGCAGTTTAAGGGGTTCGAAACAGCCCCAGCATTTT.